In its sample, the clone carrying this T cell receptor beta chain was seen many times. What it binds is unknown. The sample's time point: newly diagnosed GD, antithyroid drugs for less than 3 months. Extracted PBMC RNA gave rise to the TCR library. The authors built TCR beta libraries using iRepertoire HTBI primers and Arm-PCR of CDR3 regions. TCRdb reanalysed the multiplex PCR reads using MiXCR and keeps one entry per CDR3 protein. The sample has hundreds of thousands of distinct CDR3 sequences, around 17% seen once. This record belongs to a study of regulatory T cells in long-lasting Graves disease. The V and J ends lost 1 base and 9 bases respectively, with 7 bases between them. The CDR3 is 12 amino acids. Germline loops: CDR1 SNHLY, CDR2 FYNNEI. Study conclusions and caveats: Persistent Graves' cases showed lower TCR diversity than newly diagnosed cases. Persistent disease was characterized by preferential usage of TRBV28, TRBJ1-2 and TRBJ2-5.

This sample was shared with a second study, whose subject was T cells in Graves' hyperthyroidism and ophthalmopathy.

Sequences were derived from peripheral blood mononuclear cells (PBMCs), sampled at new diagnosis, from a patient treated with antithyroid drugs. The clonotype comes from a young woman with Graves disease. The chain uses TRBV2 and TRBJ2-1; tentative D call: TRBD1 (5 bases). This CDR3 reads CASSEGGTEQFF. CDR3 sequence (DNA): TGTGCCAGCAGTGAAGGGGGCACTGAGCAGTTCTTC.